The entry below describes one T cell receptor beta chain. What it binds is unknown. This entry is derived from a study of response to subunit inactivated influenza vaccine. Study results and limitations: It was the authors' suggestion that each seasonal influenza vaccination recruits few new T cells.

The length of the CDR3 is 15 residues. The trim removed 2 bases at V and 5 bases at J, leaving 6 bases unmatched. Germline CDR1 SGHRS, CDR2 YFSETQ. From the RT-PCR reads, TCRdb called clonotypes with MiXCR, one entry per CDR3 protein. Of hundreds of thousands of distinct CDR3 sequences detected, approximately 17% appear once; the ten largest clones hold 11%. Source: PBMCs from blood, taken roughly 5 days after vaccination. J is TRBJ2-5 and V is TRBV5-1; 10 nucleotides agree with TRBD2. The origin of this receptor is a man aged 45-65 years who received an inactivated influenza vaccine. The CDR3 DNA is TGCGCCAGCAGCTTCGGTAGCGGGAGGAGGGAGACCCAGTACTTC. Protein sequence: CASSFGSGRRETQYF.